These 20 T cell receptor beta chains share one sample of origin, sequenced in a study of CD4+ T cells in melanoma. The table came from immunoSEQ multiplex PCR; TCRdb's copy has only in-frame clones and leaves some out. This table holds some 120,000 clones, 80% to 95% found once. Sequenced input: peripheral blood. The receptors stem from a human donor with melanoma.

This clone turned up a few times. The chain joins TRBV29-1 to TRBJ1-2, with a weak D call TRBD1 (5 bases). Per germline, CDR1 SQVTM and CDR2 ANQGSEA. Trimming took 3 bases from V and 6 from J, leaving 8 bases between them. This CDR3 comprises 11 residues. The CDR3 bases are TGCAGCGTTGACGGGGGAGATGGCTACACCTTC. Encoded protein: CSVDGGDGYTF.

This clone turned up a few times. J is TRBJ2-1 and V is TRBV5-6; 12 nucleotides agree with TRBD2. V shed 5 bases and J 1 base; nucleotides not matched to a gene: 4. This CDR3 has 16 residues. CDR1 and CDR2 from the germline V gene are SGHDT and YYEEEE. CDR3 DNA sequence: TGTGCCAGCAGTTGGACTAGCGGGGCTTCCTACAATGAGCAGTTCTTC. This translates into CASSWTSGASYNEQFF.

This rearrangement joins TRBV5-1 to TRBJ1-1; no definite D call. CDR1 and CDR2 (germline): SGHRS, YFSETQ. Trimming took 3 bases from V and 1 from J, leaving 7 bases between them. CDR3 size: 13 residues. DNA for the CDR3: TGCGCCAGCAGCTCGGTACAGAACACTGAAGCTTTCTTT. This translates into CASSSVQNTEAFF.

This clone has only a few counts. The chain is built from TRBV27 and TRBJ1-6; 7 nucleotides match TRBD1. Germline CDR1 MNHEY, CDR2 SMNVEV (reference sequence). The V and J ends lost 6 bases and 7 bases, in that order; junction bases with no gene match: 9. This CDR3 is built from 15 residues. The CDR3 protein is CASRIPGQINSPLHF. DNA for the CDR3: TGTGCCAGCAGAATACCGGGACAGATCAATTCACCCCTCCACTTT.

The gene calls are TRBV9 and TRBJ2-2; D is perhaps TRBD2 (6 bases). The CDR3 is 15 residues long. Per the germline V gene, CDR1 is SGDLS and CDR2 is YYNGEE. The V end was cut by 1 base, the J end by 3 bases, with 10 bases between. The DNA for the CDR3 is TGTGCCAGCAGCGTAACCGGGGGTGACACCGGGGAGCTGTTTTTT. Amino acid sequence: CASSVTGGDTGELFF.

The chain recombines TRBV19 with TRBJ1-4; 12 bases align to TRBD1. The germline CDR1 and CDR2 sequences are LNHDA and SQIVND (reference sequence). The CDR3 sequence is 16 residues long. The V gene end was trimmed by 6 bases and the J gene end by 4 bases; junction bases not matched to a gene: 6. The CDR3 bases are TGTGCCAGTAGCCGGGACAGGGGGCGCGGTAATGAAAAACTGTTTTTT. This translates into CASSRDRGRGNEKLFF. Complete variable domain (other parts from reference TRBV19 and TRBJ1-4): DGGITQSPKYLFRKEGQNVTLSCEQNLNHDAMYWYRQDPGQGLRLIYYSQIVNDFQKGDIAEGYSVSREKKESFPLTVTSAQKNPTAFYLCASSRDRGRGNEKLFFGSGTQLSVL.

This clone was recorded only once. The rearrangement joins TRBV9 to TRBJ2-7, with 7 bases that match TRBD1. The length of the CDR3 is 14 residues. Losses at the gene ends were 5 bases for V and 4 bases for J; bases not matched to a gene: 9. Germline V gene data show CDR1 as SGDLS and CDR2 as YYNGEE. CDR3 protein: CASSPGTASYEQYF. The CDR3 region has the DNA TGTGCCAGCAGTCCCGGGACAGCTTCGTACGAGCAGTACTTC.

CDR3 residues: CATSRDPSGRVDTQYF. CDR3 coding DNA: TGTGCCACCAGCAGAGATCCTAGCGGGAGGGTGGATACGCAGTATTTT. V usage is TRBV15 and J usage is TRBJ2-3, with 12 bases matching TRBD2. The V and J ends lost 0 bases and 6 bases, in that order; junction bases with no gene match: 4. The length of the CDR3 is 16 residues. Germline V gene sequence: CDR1 LNHNV, CDR2 YYDKDF (reference sequence).

This clone was picked up a small number of times. The J gene is TRBJ2-7, the V gene TRBV7-2; no definite D call. Germline V lookup: CDR1 SGHTA, CDR2 FQGNSA. Trimming pared 4 bases from V and 3 bases from J, leaving 16 bases between. The CDR3 extends over 15 amino acids. The CDR3 nucleotides read TGTGCCAGCAGCTCTGGGCCTCCCCCCTACTACGAGCAGTACTTC. It encodes CASSSGPPPYYEQYF. The whole variable domain, filled in from reference TRBV7-2 and TRBJ2-7, reads GAGVSQSPSNKVTEKGKDVELRCDPISGHTALYWYRQSLGQGLEFLIYFQGNSAPDKSGLPSDRFSAERTGGSVSTLTIQRTQQEDSAVYLCASSSGPPPYYEQYFGPGTRLTVT.

V gene TRBV29-1 combines with J gene TRBJ1-2, with 8 nucleotides matching TRBD1. Per the germline V gene, CDR1 is SQVTM and CDR2 is ANQGSEA. V gave up 3 bases and J gave up 8 bases; unmatched junction bases: 5. CDR3 length equals 12 residues. For the CDR3, the DNA is TGCAGCGTTGAGCGTTCAGGGGGCGGCTACACCTTC. It is translated as CSVERSGGGYTF.

This chain links TRBV4-2 with TRBJ2-7; tentatively, D is TRBD2 (6 bases). V was clipped by 0 bases and J by 5 bases, with 11 bases between them. The CDR3 runs 14 residues. Looked up from germline, CDR1 is LGHNA and CDR2 is YNFKEQ. CDR3 sequence (DNA): TGTGCCAGCAGCCAAGAGGCGGGGTTCAACGAGCAGTACTTC. This gives the protein CASSQEAGFNEQYF.

The rearrangement links TRBV7-9 to TRBJ1-4; D gene ambiguous. Germline values: CDR1 SEHNR, CDR2 FQNEAQ (reference sequence). The CDR3 is 12 residues long. V lost 1 base and J 8 bases, leaving 5 bases between the germline ends. Here the CDR3 reads CASSLVREKLFF. Written as DNA, the CDR3 is TGTGCCAGCAGCTTAGTGCGCGAAAAACTGTTTTTT.

This chain links TRBV7-6 with TRBJ2-1; D might be TRBD2 (6 bases). From germline, CDR1 is SGHVS and CDR2 FNYEAQ. The germline V and J ends were trimmed by 5 bases and 10 bases, with 12 bases remaining between them. This CDR3 comprises 12 residues. CDR3 nucleotides: TGTGCCAGCAGCCGGGGCGGGGACGAGCAGTTCTTC. Amino acid sequence: CASSRGGDEQFF.

This chain uses TRBV19 with TRBJ1-2; tentatively, D is TRBD1 (6 bases). Germline V gene lookup returns CDR1 LNHDA and CDR2 SQIVND (reference sequence). The V gene lost 3 bases and the J gene lost 6 bases, with 14 bases spanning the gap. CDR3 length: 14 residues. The CDR3 nucleotides read TGTGCCAGTAGTATGGGGGCCTGGGGGAATGGCTACACCTTC. It specifies CASSMGAWGNGYTF.

V and J are TRBV9 and TRBJ2-1; 8 positions match TRBD1. Germline CDR1 and CDR2: SGDLS and YYNGEE. The CDR3 covers 15 residues. V gave up 1 base and J gave up 8 bases; unmatched junction bases: 8. CDR3 DNA: TGTGCCAGCAGCGTACTCGGGACAGGTATTGATGAGCAGTTCTTC. This gives the protein CASSVLGTGIDEQFF.

V usage is TRBV19 and J usage is TRBJ1-1, with D possibly matching TRBD1 (6 bases). Germline V lookup: CDR1 LNHDA, CDR2 SQIVND (reference sequence). The ends were cut back, 5 bases at V and 1 base at J, with 11 bases in the middle. The CDR3 has 14 residues. This chain's CDR3 is CASSAQGQNTEAFF. The CDR3 DNA sequence: TGTGCCAGTAGTGCCCAGGGACAGAACACTGAAGCTTTCTTT.

The V call is TRBV4-1, the J call TRBJ2-5; 11 bases are a match to TRBD2. The CDR3 spans 16 residues. Germline V lookup: CDR1 MGHRA, CDR2 YSYEKL. V gave up 0 bases and J gave up 5 bases; unmatched junction bases: 5. In DNA form, the CDR3 reads TGCGCCAGCAGCCAAGATGTGGTAGCGGGAGGGGAGACCCAGTACTTC. Translating gives CASSQDVVAGGETQYF.

This rearrangement joins TRBV27 to TRBJ2-3; 10 positions match TRBD2. The germline gives CDR1 MNHEY, CDR2 SMNVEV (reference sequence). The CDR3 sequence is 18 residues long. V shed 5 bases and J 5 bases; nucleotides not matched to a gene: 16. CDR3 protein: CASSALREREGRGDTQYF. CDR3 nucleotide sequence: TGTGCCAGCAGTGCACTCCGGGAGCGGGAGGGCCGGGGAGATACGCAGTATTTT.

V usage is TRBV27 and J usage is TRBJ2-7, with D tentatively TRBD1 or TRBD2 (6 bases each). V lost 3 bases to trimming and J lost 7 bases, with 13 bases between them. This CDR3 contains 13 residues. Germline assignment: CDR1 MNHEY and CDR2 SMNVEV (reference sequence). The DNA for the CDR3 is TGTGCCAGCAGTTTTTTGGGGGCGGGGGAGCAGTACTTC. This gives the protein CASSFLGAGEQYF.

The J gene is TRBJ1-2, the V gene TRBV6-1; D unresolved. The V end was cut by 5 bases, the J end by 6 bases, with 13 bases between. The CDR3 contains 13 residues. The germline V gene encodes CDR1 MNHNS and CDR2 SASEGT. CDR3 bases: TGTGCCAGCAGTCCGTCTCCCGTAAATGGCTACACCTTC. It encodes CASSPSPVNGYTF.